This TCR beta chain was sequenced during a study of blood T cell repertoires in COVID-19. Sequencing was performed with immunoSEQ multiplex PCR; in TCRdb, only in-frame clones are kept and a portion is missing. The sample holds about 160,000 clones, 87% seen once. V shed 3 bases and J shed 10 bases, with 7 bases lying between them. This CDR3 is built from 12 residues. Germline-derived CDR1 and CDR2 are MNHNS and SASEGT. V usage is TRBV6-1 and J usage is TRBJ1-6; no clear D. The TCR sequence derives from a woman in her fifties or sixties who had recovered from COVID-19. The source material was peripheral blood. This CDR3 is CASSDRNSPLHF. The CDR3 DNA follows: TGTGCCAGCAGTGACAGGAACTCACCCCTCCACTTT.